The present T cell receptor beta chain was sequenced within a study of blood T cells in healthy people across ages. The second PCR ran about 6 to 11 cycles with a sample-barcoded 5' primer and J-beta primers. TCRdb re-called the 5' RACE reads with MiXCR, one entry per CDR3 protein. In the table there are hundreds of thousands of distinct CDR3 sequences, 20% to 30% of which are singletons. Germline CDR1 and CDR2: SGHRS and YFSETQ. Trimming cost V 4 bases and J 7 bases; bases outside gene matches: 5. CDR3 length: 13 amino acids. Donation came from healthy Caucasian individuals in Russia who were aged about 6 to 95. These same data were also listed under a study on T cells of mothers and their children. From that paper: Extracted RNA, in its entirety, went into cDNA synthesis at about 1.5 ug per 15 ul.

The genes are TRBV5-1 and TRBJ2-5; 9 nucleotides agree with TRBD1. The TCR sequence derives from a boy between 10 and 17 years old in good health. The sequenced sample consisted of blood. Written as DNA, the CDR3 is TGCGCCAGCAGCCTGGGACAGGGAGGGACCCAGTACTTC. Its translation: CASSLGQGGTQYF.